These 3 T cell receptor beta chains were sequenced from one sample in a study of blood T cell repertoires in COVID-19. The table came from immunoSEQ multiplex PCR; TCRdb's copy has only in-frame clones and leaves some out. Among 150,000 to 200,000 clones, about 77% were seen once, and the ten largest hold approximately 16%. Sequencing was carried out using PBMCs or T cells enriched from blood (not recorded which). These TCRs come from a woman between 45 and 60 years old with acute COVID-19.

This clone was seen a single time. This CDR3 reads CSAGPVQGAQPDEQFF. The CDR3 DNA sequence: TGCAGCGCTGGCCCTGTACAGGGGGCACAACCCGATGAGCAGTTCTTC. This chain uses TRBV29-1 with TRBJ2-1, with 9 bases identical to TRBD1. The V segment lost 7 bases and the J segment 8 bases; nucleotides outside the gene matches: 18. The CDR3 sequence is 16 residues long. Germline-derived CDR1 and CDR2 are SQVTM and ANQGSEA.

This clone has only one observation. The chain couples TRBV28 to TRBJ2-1; weak D call: TRBD1 (6 bases). The CDR3 is 15 amino acids. Germline lookup yields CDR1 MDHEN and CDR2 SYDVKM. V was cut by 2 bases and J by 5 bases, with 13 bases left in between. CDR3 in amino acids: CASSLGTSSHNEQFF. The CDR3 DNA reads as TGTGCCAGCAGTTTAGGGACATCTAGTCACAATGAGCAGTTCTTC.

The rearrangement joins TRBV13 to TRBJ2-5; D perhaps matches TRBD1 (6 bases). The CDR3 covers 14 residues. CDR1 and CDR2 (germline): PRHDT, FYEKMQ (reference sequence). Trimming stripped 5 bases from V and 5 bases from J, with 15 bases between. The CDR3 sequence is CASSPDRYQETQYF. As DNA, the CDR3 is TGTGCCAGCAGCCCTGACAGGTATCAGGAGACCCAGTACTTC.